One and the same sample provided the 15 T cell receptor beta chains below, sequenced in a study of technical replicates of blood from several donors. Using immunoSEQ multiplex PCR, the repertoire was profiled, and TCRdb retains in-frame clones only, with some absent. The table shows 15,000 to 20,000 clones, with 80% to 90% occurring only once. Material: PBMCs. These TCRs come from a human donor in good health.

This clone has more than one count but fewer than ten. The rearrangement links TRBV11-3 to TRBJ1-1, with D possibly TRBD1 on 5 matching bases. This CDR3 contains 12 residues. Germline V lookup: CDR1 SGHNT, CDR2 YENEEA. Between the trimmed V and J ends, which lost 0 bases and 7 bases, there was a span of 6 bases. CDR3 DNA sequence: TGTGCCAGCAGCTTAGATAGGGGTGAAGCTTTCTTT. The encoded protein is CASSLDRGEAFF.

The chain has TRBV6-5 and TRBJ1-2; D gene unclear. The V and J ends lost 7 bases and 9 bases respectively, with 18 bases between them. CDR1 MNHEY and CDR2 SVGAGI come from the germline V gene. The CDR3 has 13 amino acids. In DNA, the CDR3 is TGTGCCAGCACGCAAGCGCTTGGAAGTCGCTACACCTTC. This codes for CASTQALGSRYTF.

The gene calls are TRBV4-1 and TRBJ2-7; 8 bases align to TRBD2. Germline V CDR1 and CDR2: MGHRA, YSYEKL. J was trimmed by 7 bases and V by 0 bases; bases with no gene match: 5. CDR3 length equals 14 residues. This chain's CDR3 is CASSQDRTSGEQYF. The CDR3 nucleotides are TGCGCCAGCAGCCAAGATAGAACTAGCGGAGAGCAGTACTTC.

Only one count was recorded for this clone. This chain links TRBV28 with TRBJ1-2; D might be TRBD1 (6 bases). This CDR3 is 15 amino acids long. Germline CDR1 reads MDHEN; CDR2 reads SYDVKM. V lost 4 bases and J lost 2, with 14 bases in between. The CDR3 sequence is CASSSPGHPNYGYTF. CDR3 DNA sequence: TGTGCCAGCAGTTCCCCGGGACACCCGAACTATGGCTACACCTTC.

This clone is a singleton in its sample. The V and J genes are TRBV29-1 and TRBJ1-2; 11 bases fit TRBD1. The length of the CDR3 is 13 residues. The V gene's germline CDR1 is SQVTM and CDR2 ANQGSEA. V was pared by 6 bases and J by 3 bases, with 3 bases of the junction left unmatched. The chain's CDR3 is CSVRTGGDYGYTF. CDR3 nucleotide sequence: TGCAGCGTCCGGACAGGGGGCGACTATGGCTACACCTTC.

This chain connects TRBV5-1 to TRBJ1-1; unclear D gene. Germline V lookup: CDR1 SGHRS, CDR2 YFSETQ. Trimming removed 5 bases from V and 11 bases from J, with 16 bases in between. The CDR3 spans 12 residues. The CDR3 DNA reads TGCGCCAGCAGTGTGGCGGAGGGTGAGGCTTTCTTT. It is translated as CASSVAEGEAFF.

The J gene is TRBJ2-7, the V gene TRBV29-1, with TRBD2 matching 10 bases. Trimming removed 7 bases from V and 2 bases from J; junction bases left unmatched: 5. From germline, CDR1 is SQVTM and CDR2 ANQGSEA. The CDR3 covers 13 residues. The CDR3 DNA sequence: TGCAGCGGGTCTAGCGGGAGTACCTACGAGCAGTACTTC. Translated: CSGSSGSTYEQYF.

The chain employs TRBV28 and TRBJ2-5, with TRBD2 matching 7 bases. V lost 6 bases and J lost 4; bases outside the gene matches: 8. The germline V gene has CDR1 MDHEN and CDR2 SYDVKM. This CDR3 spans 14 amino acids. CDR3 nucleotide sequence: TGTGCCAGCAGCACGACGGCGGGAGCAGAGACCCAGTACTTC. This gives the protein CASSTTAGAETQYF.

The table lists this clone with a few counts. The rearrangement joins TRBV7-2 to TRBJ2-1, with 9 bases matching TRBD2. Germline assignment: CDR1 SGHTA and CDR2 FQGNSA. The V segment lost 0 bases and the J segment 7 bases; nucleotides outside the gene matches: 4. The CDR3 spans 15 residues. The CDR3 DNA reads TGTGCCAGCAGCTTAGCGTTAGCGGGAGTGAATGAGCAGTTCTTC. Amino acid sequence: CASSLALAGVNEQFF.

J is TRBJ2-1 and V is TRBV5-1; weak D call: TRBD1 (6 bases). With 0 bases removed from V and 4 bases from J, the gap between germline ends came to 11 bases. CDR3 length: 15 residues. Germline loops: CDR1 SGHRS, CDR2 YFSETQ. The CDR3 DNA reads as TGCGCCAGCAGCTTGGCACAGGGATCTTACAATGAGCAGTTCTTC. It codes for CASSLAQGSYNEQFF.

The chain is built from TRBV9 and TRBJ1-1; D is perhaps TRBD1 (6 bases). V lost 3 bases to trimming and J lost 1 base, with 22 bases between them. Germline V gene lookup returns CDR1 SGDLS and CDR2 YYNGEE. The CDR3 has 18 residues. In DNA form, the CDR3 reads TGTGCCAGCAGCGCCAATCGAGTTACAGGGCTCGGGAACACTGAAGCTTTCTTT. Its translation is CASSANRVTGLGNTEAFF.

The rearrangement links TRBV19 to TRBJ1-2; 7 nucleotides line up with TRBD1. V gave up 6 bases and J gave up 8 bases; unmatched junction bases: 6. Germline assignment: CDR1 LNHDA and CDR2 SQIVND (reference sequence). The CDR3 is made up of 12 amino acids. The CDR3 nucleotides read TGTGCCAGTAGCTCCCACAGGGGCGGCTACACCTTC. Its protein product is CASSSHRGGYTF.

This clone has only a few counts. The chain recombines TRBV6-1 with TRBJ1-1; D gene uncertain. Germline-derived CDR1 and CDR2 are MNHNS and SASEGT. The CDR3 contains 14 residues. The V and J ends lost 6 bases and 5 bases respectively, with 16 bases between them. Written as DNA, the CDR3 is TGTGCCAGCAGCTTATATGAGATTTCGACTGAAGCTTTCTTT. Amino acids: CASSLYEISTEAFF.

The chain carries TRBV28 and TRBJ1-3; D is uncertain. Deletions cut 3 bases from V and 2 bases from J, with 11 bases between. Germline CDR1 and CDR2: MDHEN and SYDVKM. The CDR3 is 15 amino acids. In DNA, the CDR3 is TGTGCCAGCAGTTTTTTGCAGGCACCTGGAAACACCATATATTTT. Its protein is CASSFLQAPGNTIYF.

V and J are TRBV28 and TRBJ2-6; 9 bases fit TRBD2. The CDR3 runs 17 residues. After removal of 5 bases from V and 0 bases from J, the junction contained 5 bases not matched to a gene. The germline CDR1 and CDR2 sequences are MDHEN and SYDVKM. The CDR3, as DNA: TGTGCCAGCAGTCCTAGCGGGGTACTCTCTGGGGCCAACGTCCTGACTTTC. It specifies CASSPSGVLSGANVLTF.